The rows below give T cell receptor beta chains drawn from one sample of a study of cytomegalovirus exposure and HLA in healthy donors. TCRdb's copy holds only in-frame clones and misses some; the assay was immunoSEQ multiplex PCR. Altogether more than 150,000 clones are present, over 80% being singletons, with the ten largest covering less than 1.5%. The specimen was PBMCs. The receptors derive from a girl aged 5 to 17 in good health and CMV-seropositive. Both conserved end residues are part of each CDR3. D genes are given only for firm matches.

d_call	v_call	cdr3_aa
TRBD2	TRBV11-2	CASRSAGGSEQYF
TRBD2	TRBV30	CAWSVGTSGISDTQYF
NA	TRBV6-5	CASSSQDYGYTF
TRBD1	TRBV29-1	CSVTGTGGSYEQYF
TRBD2	TRBV4-1	CASSLLAGATDTQYF
NA	TRBV28	CASSLGAGNQPQHF
TRBD1	TRBV12-5	CASGLTGGNQPQHF
TRBD1	TRBV28	CASRVDRRTSEQYF
TRBD2	TRBV5-4	CASSPRLAGGDGTQYF
NA	TRBV4-1	CASAGLARNEQFF
NA	TRBV6-5	CATLDTTNTEAFF
NA	TRBV7-9	CASSLAKQITETQYF
NA	TRBV18	CASSLDGGAYTEAFF
TRBD1	TRBV2	CASTAGTVFTGELFF
NA	TRBV5-1	CASSLTRDSTDTQYF
TRBD2	TRBV6-1	CASSGAGRGSSYEQYF
TRBD1	TRBV2	CASTRQGGLNEQYF
NA	TRBV27	CASSLSPPPSHEQFF
TRBD2	TRBV19	CASRSGLAERTDTQYF
NA	TRBV29-1	CSVEVGLGYEQYF
TRBD2	TRBV18	CASRLAGGNEQFF
NA	TRBV5-6	CASSLKRLSRYNEQFF
TRBD1	TRBV29-1	CSAHVRGQTEAFF
NA	TRBV5-6	CASSLGQNNYGYTF
NA	TRBV19	CASSDSGDLLYEQYF
NA	TRBV6-1	CASTQLYGYGYTF
NA	TRBV2	CASSDEFTYEQYF
TRBD1	TRBV6-1	CASSIGGQGNTEAFF
NA	TRBV4-1	CASSQAGDRYYGYTF
TRBD2	TRBV10-3	CAISDTTSGNSYEQYF
NA	TRBV4-2	CASSQVGARPREYF
NA	TRBV6-1	CASSRDSGYEQYF
NA	TRBV7-9	CASSERGPTENSGANVLTF
NA	TRBV27	CASSLSVITGYYEQYF
NA	TRBV5-6	CASREVGDSPYEQYF
NA	TRBV6-5	CASRQARYNEAFF
TRBD2	TRBV28	CASRRSGSSYNEQFF
NA	TRBV5-8	CASSLVGGDSAYEQYF
TRBD1	TRBV19	CATWVGTGRRDTGELFF
NA	TRBV30	CAWKQGYQETQYF
NA	TRBV5-1	CASSLVGFKNEQFF
TRBD2	TRBV11-2	CASSSERGYSYNEQFF
NA	TRBV4-1	CASSLLRGSTDTQYF
NA	TRBV29-1	CSVEELDGYEQYF
TRBD1	TRBV9	CASSGIRGLDYGYTF
NA	TRBV9	CASSVDGRVITDTQYF